Listed below are T cell receptor beta chains from one sample, sequenced in a study of early stage breast cancer tumors. The protocol was immunoSEQ multiplex PCR, while the TCRdb copy is restricted to in-frame clones and leaves out a portion. The sample contains roughly 19,000 clones, about 75% of which appear only once. Specimen: blood. These receptors were obtained from a person in their sixties or seventies with breast cancer. Each CDR3 is given with its conserved first and last residue. The order of the fields is V gene, clone size, D gene, J gene, CDR3 DNA, CDR3 protein. A D gene is named only where the DNA matches it firmly. Clone size is stated in some rows and not others, as once, few, many or a class when expanded.

>TRBV19|NA|NA|TRBJ1-3
TGTGTGGTCTTTAACCGGGGTGGAAACACCATATATTTT
CVVFNRGGNTIYF
>TRBV2|NA|TRBD1|TRBJ1-6
TGTGCCAGTACAGGGGGCCGCAATTCACCCCTCCACTTT
CASTGGRNSPLHF
>TRBV6-1|NA|NA|TRBJ2-7
TGTGCCAGCAACGTTAATCCAACAGGGCCTTGGGAGCAGTACTTC
CASNVNPTGPWEQYF
>TRBV10-3|NA|TRBD1|TRBJ1-1
TGTGCCATCAGTGACGGACAGGGCTCTAGGAACACTGAAGCTTTCTTT
CAISDGQGSRNTEAFF
>TRBV18|NA|NA|TRBJ1-1
TGTGCCAGCTCAGCTTACACCAGTTTGGCGAACACTGAAGCTTTCTTT
CASSAYTSLANTEAFF
>TRBV27|NA|NA|TRBJ1-1
TGTGCCAGCAGCAAGACCGGGGGAAGTCGGCTGAACACTGAAGCTTTCTTT
CASSKTGGSRLNTEAFF
>TRBV7-2|NA|TRBD1|TRBJ2-1
TGTGCCAGCAGCCAGGACAGGTACAATGAGCAGTTCTTC
CASSQDRYNEQFF
>TRBV25-1|few|NA|TRBJ1-1
TGTGCCAGCAGTGACCCAGGGGTGGGGAACACTGAAGCTTTCTTT
CASSDPGVGNTEAFF
>TRBV4-1|NA|NA|TRBJ1-2
TGCGCCAGCAGCCAAGAGTTGCGGTATGGCTACACCTTC
CASSQELRYGYTF
>TRBV5-1|NA|NA|TRBJ2-3
TGCGCCAGCAGCGAGGACACCAGCACAGATACGCAGTATTTT
CASSEDTSTDTQYF
>TRBV7-3|NA|TRBD2|TRBJ2-1
TGTGCCAGCAGCTCGACTAGCGGGGGGGCGCTCGAGCCCTACAATGAGCAGTTCTTC
CASSSTSGGALEPYNEQFF
>TRBV7-6|NA|TRBD1|TRBJ1-6
TGTGCCAGCAGCGTCGGACAGGGGGAAGGTTCACCCCTCCACTTT
CASSVGQGEGSPLHF
>TRBV11-3|few|NA|TRBJ2-5
TGTGCCAGCAGCTCCCGCGGGCTTGGGAAGACCCAGTACTTC
CASSSRGLGKTQYF
>TRBV7-6|NA|NA|TRBJ1-6
TGTGCCAGCAGTCGGACAGTCGCCTATAATTCACCCCTCCACTTT
CASSRTVAYNSPLHF
>TRBV6-5|NA|NA|TRBJ2-3
TGTGCCAGCAGTTACGGTGCGGGCGGGACGTATTTT
CASSYGAGGTYF
>TRBV28|NA|TRBD1|TRBJ1-1
TGTGCCAGCAGTTTATGGGCCAGGGGGCTTTTTGTCACTGAAGCTTTCTTT
CASSLWARGLFVTEAFF
>TRBV5-4|NA|TRBD1|TRBJ2-2
TGTGCCAGCAGGCTTGGAACAGGGGTAGGCACCGGGGAGCTGTTTTTT
CASRLGTGVGTGELFF
>TRBV5-1|medium-sized|TRBD1|TRBJ1-4
TGCGCCAGCAGCTTGGAGACAGGGGGCTGGGATGAAAAACTGTTTTTT
CASSLETGGWDEKLFF
>TRBV5-1|NA|TRBD1|TRBJ1-1
TGCGCCAGCAGCTTACTGGGGACAGGCGGCACTGAAGCTTTCTTT
CASSLLGTGGTEAFF
>TRBV6-5|NA|TRBD1|TRBJ2-2
TGTGCCAGCAGGTCGGGACAGGGAATCCCCGGGGAGCTGTTTTTT
CASRSGQGIPGELFF
>TRBV11-3|NA|NA|TRBJ2-3
TGTGCCAGCAGCACCCGGGGCGGGAGCACAGATACGCAGTATTTT
CASSTRGGSTDTQYF
>TRBV11-2|NA|TRBD2|TRBJ2-7
TGTGCCAGCAGCCCCCCTGCTAGCGGTCCCTACGAGCAGTACTTC
CASSPPASGPYEQYF
>TRBV19|NA|NA|TRBJ1-1
TGTGCCAGTCAGAATGGTTGGGGGAACACTGAAGCTTTCTTT
CASQNGWGNTEAFF
>TRBV2|NA|NA|TRBJ2-7
TGTGCCAGCAGTTCGTGGGGAGGCGACGAGCAGTACTTC
CASSSWGGDEQYF
>TRBV5-1|NA|TRBD2|TRBJ2-7
TGCGCCAGCAGCAAAGCTAGCGGGGGTTACGAGCAGTACTTC
CASSKASGGYEQYF
>TRBV5-4|NA|TRBD2|TRBJ2-7
TGTGCCAGCAGCTTGGCTCCAGCGGGAGTGGGGGAGCAGTACTTC
CASSLAPAGVGEQYF
>TRBV4-1|NA|TRBD1|TRBJ1-2
TGCGCCAGCAGCAGCGCCCCGGACAGGGGGATGGGTGGCTACACCTTC
CASSSAPDRGMGGYTF
>TRBV11-2|once|TRBD2|TRBJ2-3
TGTGCCAGCAGCCAGTTCCCCCGACTAGCCCTTAGCACAGATACGCAGTATTTT
CASSQFPRLALSTDTQYF
>TRBV4-2|NA|NA|TRBJ2-2
TGTGCCAGCAGCCAAGAGATTAACACCGGGGAGCTGTTTTTT
CASSQEINTGELFF
>TRBV7-2|NA|NA|TRBJ2-5
TGTGCCAGCAGCTTAGAATGGGGGGATGAGACCCAGTACTTC
CASSLEWGDETQYF
>TRBV11-2|once|TRBD2|TRBJ2-1
TGTGCCAGCAGCTTAGCTAGCGGGAACTACAATGAGCAGTTCTTC
CASSLASGNYNEQFF
>TRBV5-6|once|NA|TRBJ2-5
TGTGCCAGCAGCACGACCTGGGAGACCCAGTACTTC
CASSTTWETQYF
>TRBV11-3|NA|NA|TRBJ1-6
TGTGCCAGCAGCTTAGGCCCCCCGGGGGAGAAGTCACCCCTCCACTTT
CASSLGPPGEKSPLHF
>TRBV5-1|few|NA|TRBJ2-5
TGCGCCAGCAGCAGAGAAGAGACCCAGTACTTC
CASSREETQYF
>TRBV19|NA|TRBD2|TRBJ2-1
TGTGCCAGTAGGGAGACTAGCGGGAGATCTAATGAGCAGTTCTTC
CASRETSGRSNEQFF
>TRBV13|NA|TRBD2|TRBJ2-2
TGTGCCAGCAGCTTAGAGGGAAGCGGGGGGCGAGACACCGGGGAGCTGTTTTTT
CASSLEGSGGRDTGELFF
>TRBV5-6|NA|NA|TRBJ2-7
TGTGCCAGCAGCTTGGGGCGGGCGAGCTACGAGCAGTACTTC
CASSLGRASYEQYF
>TRBV2|NA|NA|TRBJ1-3
TGTGCCAGCAGTGACACCTTGGAAAACACCATATATTTT
CASSDTLENTIYF
>TRBV6-6|NA|NA|TRBJ1-5
TGTGCCAGCAGTTACCTTCCGGAGCCCCAGCATTTT
CASSYLPEPQHF
>TRBV19|NA|TRBD2|TRBJ2-1
TGTGCCAGTAGTATAGATTGGGGACTAGCGGGCGTTGAGCAGTTCTTC
CASSIDWGLAGVEQFF
>TRBV27|NA|TRBD1|TRBJ1-1
TGTGCCAGCAGTTTATCCCAGGGGGAGAATTTCTTT
CASSLSQGENFF
>TRBV10-3|few|NA|TRBJ1-1
TGTGCCATAGCGGACAGTAGGAACACTGAAGCTTTCTTT
CAIADSRNTEAFF
>TRBV7-8|once|TRBD1|TRBJ2-7
TGTGCCAGCAGGGCCGGGACAGCCTTCAACTACGAGCAGTACTTC
CASRAGTAFNYEQYF
>TRBV7-3|NA|TRBD2|TRBJ2-1
TGTGCCAGCAGCCTAGCGGGGGGGTTTGATGAGCAGTTCTTC
CASSLAGGFDEQFF
>TRBV2|NA|NA|TRBJ2-7
TGTGCCAGCAGGCTAAGTTCGGTAACCTACGAGCAGTACTTC
CASRLSSVTYEQYF
>TRBV5-1|NA|NA|TRBJ1-2
TGCGCCAGCAGCTTTGGCTTGGCAGGGGCTAGGTATGGCTACACCTTC
CASSFGLAGARYGYTF
>TRBV7-6|NA|NA|TRBJ1-5
TGTGCCAGCAGCTCCTCGTGGGATCAGCCCCAGCATTTT
CASSSSWDQPQHF
>TRBV6-6|NA|NA|TRBJ2-2
TGTGCCAGCAGTTACGGTGGCAACGGGGAGCTGTTTTTT
CASSYGGNGELFF
>TRBV11-3|once|NA|TRBJ2-7
TGTGCCAGCAGCTTAGACAAGGGGCCCCTTACCTACGAGCAGTACTTC
CASSLDKGPLTYEQYF
>TRBV25-1|NA|NA|TRBJ1-3
TGTGCCAGCCAAGTTGGAAACACCATATATTTT
CASQVGNTIYF
>TRBV2|NA|TRBD1|TRBJ1-2
TGTGCCAGCAGTGAAGCTTGGGACAGGGTAAAATATGGCTACACCTTC
CASSEAWDRVKYGYTF
>TRBV27|NA|TRBD1|TRBJ1-5
TGTGCCAGCAGTGGGACAGGAGGACAGCCCCAGCATTTT
CASSGTGGQPQHF
>TRBV4-2|NA|NA|TRBJ1-3
TGTGCCAGCAGCCAAGATCTCACGCGTGGAAACACCATATATTTT
CASSQDLTRGNTIYF
>TRBV19|few|TRBD2|TRBJ2-2
TGTGCCAGTAGTGCCGATAGCGGGAGGGCCCGGACCGGGGAGCTGTTTTTT
CASSADSGRARTGELFF
>TRBV20-1|NA|NA|TRBJ1-1
TGCAGTGCTAGAGTGAGTTCTGAAGCTTTCTTT
CSARVSSEAFF
>TRBV28|NA|TRBD1|TRBJ2-5
TGTGCCAGCAGACAACAGGGGCCCGAGACCCAGTACTTC
CASRQQGPETQYF
>TRBV25-1|NA|NA|TRBJ2-5
TGTGCCAGCAGTAAACGGGATCAAGAGACCCAGTACTTC
CASSKRDQETQYF
>TRBV5-5|NA|NA|TRBJ1-5
TGTGCCAGCAGCCCGCGCCCAGGGAGCGTTAAGGGGCCCCAGCATTTT
CASSPRPGSVKGPQHF